This T cell receptor (beta chain) was sequenced during a study of brain T cells in children with intractable seizures (dated by TCRdb to 2020 to 2022). About the study as a whole: A NanoString immunology panel was first used to screen resected brain tissue from roughly 53 pediatric epilepsy surgery cases for immune gene transcripts. Eight of the 12 selected surgery cases also had pre-surgery blood sequenced, which left four cases with brain tissue only.

Interpreted using the paper, the time point label stands for: resected brain tissue, or blood drawn just prior to surgery. The surgery cases showing the highest brain T cell transcript signatures were chosen for TCR beta chain sequencing of brain tissue and, when available, of blood. Patients had been treated with at least one anti-epileptic drug before surgery. TCR-sequenced patients were children with drug-resistant epilepsy due to tuberous sclerosis complex, focal cortical dysplasia, Rasmussen encephalitis or hemimegalencephaly. The blood samples were collected right before the epilepsy surgery. The Monarch genomic DNA purification kit was used to extract bulk genomic DNA from unsorted brain tissue and whole blood. Concerning this clone itself: The specificity of this receptor is unknown. No base qualities exist here, and no much larger clone lies one base off it.

TCR beta chain sequences were generated from genomic DNA using the immunoSEQ assay. The authors' pipeline ran thus. CDR3 sequences that did not begin with the conserved framework cysteine at position 104 were removed by hand. To get clonality, the normalized Shannon's Diversity Index was subtracted from one, giving values from 0 (maximal diversity) to 1 (oligoclonal). Chi-squared comparison-of-proportions tests assessed whether the same CDR3 differed in frequency between samples, such as brain versus blood. Public clonotypes were found by searching immuneACCESS, and the VDJdb browser was used to assess similarity to known antiviral clonotypes. The immuneACCESS repertoire file appears here via TCRdb, limited to in-frame rearrangements. These files lack a portion of the clones; in checked studies, under half of the deficit traces to unresolved V genes, and the cause of the others is not known. The DNA gave D and trimming, while V, J and clone size come from that table. The sample has over 95,000 clones on record, 94% of them singletons. The ten most abundant clones make up more than 3% of the sample.

The CDR3, cysteine through phenylalanine, is 14 amino acids long. Of all the DNA, just the CDR3 is kept, 42 bases in frame from base 1. The germline V gene (reference sequence) specifies WNHNN as CDR1 and SYGVQD as CDR2. V and J lose 5 bases and 3 bases, and a span of 12 bases separates them. Points the paper makes about the study in general: Because sequencing depth differed between pre- and post-surgery blood, the absence of clones from the pre-surgery sample may reflect undersampling. Viral specificity was inferred only from CDR3 sequence similarity, and patients' HCMV serostatus was unknown.

The TCR originated in a boy under two years old with hemimegalencephaly and intractable seizures. The sample was peripheral blood, taken at surgery. Recombination joined TRBV10-1 with TRBJ2-3; confidence is insufficient to name the D gene. The CDR3 has the sequence CASSRKGGTDTQYF. Here is the DNA: TGCGCCAGCAGTAGAAAGGGTGGGACAGATACGCAGTATTTT.